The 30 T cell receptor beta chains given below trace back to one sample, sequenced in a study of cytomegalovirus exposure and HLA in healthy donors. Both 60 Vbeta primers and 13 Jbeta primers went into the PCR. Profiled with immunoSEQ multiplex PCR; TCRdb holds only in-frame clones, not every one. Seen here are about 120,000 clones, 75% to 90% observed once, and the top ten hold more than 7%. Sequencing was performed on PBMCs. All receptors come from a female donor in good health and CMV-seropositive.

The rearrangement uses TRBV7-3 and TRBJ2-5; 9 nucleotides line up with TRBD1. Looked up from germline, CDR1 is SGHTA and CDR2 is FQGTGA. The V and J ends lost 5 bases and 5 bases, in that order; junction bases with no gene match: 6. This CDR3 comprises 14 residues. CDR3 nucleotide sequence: TGTGCCAGCAGCCGGGGACAGGGAGGGGAGACCCAGTACTTC. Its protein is CASSRGQGGETQYF.

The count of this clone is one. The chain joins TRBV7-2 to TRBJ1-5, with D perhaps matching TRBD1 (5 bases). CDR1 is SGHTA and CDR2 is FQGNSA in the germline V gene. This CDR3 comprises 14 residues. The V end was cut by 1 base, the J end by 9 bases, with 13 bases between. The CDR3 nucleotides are TGTGCCAGCAGCTTAGACGGGCGGGACTCGCCCCAGCATTTT. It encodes CASSLDGRDSPQHF.

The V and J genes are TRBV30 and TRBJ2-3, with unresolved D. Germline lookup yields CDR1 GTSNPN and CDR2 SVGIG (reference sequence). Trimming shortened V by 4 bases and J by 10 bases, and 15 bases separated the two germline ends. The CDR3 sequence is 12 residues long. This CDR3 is CAWNIAGGAQYF. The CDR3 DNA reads TGTGCCTGGAACATTGCTGGCGGCGCGCAGTATTTT.

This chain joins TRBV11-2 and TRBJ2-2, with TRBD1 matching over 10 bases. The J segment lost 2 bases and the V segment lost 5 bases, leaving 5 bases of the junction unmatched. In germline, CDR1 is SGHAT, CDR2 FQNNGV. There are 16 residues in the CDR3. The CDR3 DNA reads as TGTGCCAGCAGCCGACAGGGGGCAAAAAACACCGGGGAGCTGTTTTTT. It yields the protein CASSRQGAKNTGELFF.

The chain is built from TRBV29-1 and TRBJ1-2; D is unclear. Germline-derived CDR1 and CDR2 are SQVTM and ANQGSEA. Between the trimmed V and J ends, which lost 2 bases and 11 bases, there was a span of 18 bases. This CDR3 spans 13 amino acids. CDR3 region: CSVEREPDMGYTF. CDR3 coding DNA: TGCAGCGTTGAACGGGAGCCCGATATGGGGTACACCTTC.

The CDR3 is CASSWGLGAGELFF. As DNA, the CDR3 is TGCGCCAGCAGCTGGGGACTAGGGGCCGGGGAGCTGTTTTTT. The chain uses TRBV5-1 and TRBJ2-2, with 8 bases lining up with TRBD2. Germline V lookup: CDR1 SGHRS, CDR2 YFSETQ. The CDR3 runs 14 residues. V was clipped by 3 bases and J by 6 bases; unmatched bases: 4.

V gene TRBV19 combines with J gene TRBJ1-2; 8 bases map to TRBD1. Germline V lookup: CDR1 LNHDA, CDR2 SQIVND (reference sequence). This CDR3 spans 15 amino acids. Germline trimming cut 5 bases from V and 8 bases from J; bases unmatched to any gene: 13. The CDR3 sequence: CASSPQTGAWEGYTF. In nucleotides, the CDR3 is TGTGCCAGTAGTCCACAGACAGGGGCCTGGGAGGGCTACACCTTC.

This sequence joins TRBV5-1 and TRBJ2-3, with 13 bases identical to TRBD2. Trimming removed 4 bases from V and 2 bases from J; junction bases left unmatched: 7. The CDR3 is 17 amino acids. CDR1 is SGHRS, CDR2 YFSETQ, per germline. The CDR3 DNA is TGCGCCAGCAGCCCTGGGACTAGCGGGGACTTCACAGATACGCAGTATTTT. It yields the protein CASSPGTSGDFTDTQYF. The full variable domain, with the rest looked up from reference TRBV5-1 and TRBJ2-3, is KAGVTQTPRYLIKTRGQQVTLSCSPISGHRSVSWYQQTPGQGLQFLFEYFSETQRNKGNFPGRFSGRQFSNSRSEMNVSTLELGDSALYLCASSPGTSGDFTDTQYFGPGTRLTVL.

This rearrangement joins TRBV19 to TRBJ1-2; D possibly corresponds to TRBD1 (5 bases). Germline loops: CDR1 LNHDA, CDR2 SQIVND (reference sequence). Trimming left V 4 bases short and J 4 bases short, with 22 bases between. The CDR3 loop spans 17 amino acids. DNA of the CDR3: TGTGCCAGTAGTACTAATCTCTCAGGGAGGGGTGCCTATGGCTACACCTTC. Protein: CASSTNLSGRGAYGYTF.

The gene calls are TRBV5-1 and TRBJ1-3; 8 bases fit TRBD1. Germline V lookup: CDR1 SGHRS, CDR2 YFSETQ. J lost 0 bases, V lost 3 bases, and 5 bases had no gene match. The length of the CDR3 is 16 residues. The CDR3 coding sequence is TGCGCCAGCAGCTCCGGGACAGGAGTCTCTGGAAACACCATATATTTT. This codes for CASSSGTGVSGNTIYF.

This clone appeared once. The CDR3 sequence: CAISESRDSNEQFF. The CDR3 DNA sequence: TGTGCCATCAGTGAGTCGAGGGACAGCAATGAGCAGTTCTTC. The chain couples TRBV10-3 to TRBJ2-1; 7 bases align to TRBD1. J lost 6 bases, V lost 0 bases, and 2 bases had no gene match. Germline lookup yields CDR1 ENHRY and CDR2 SYGVKD. The length of the CDR3 is 14 residues.

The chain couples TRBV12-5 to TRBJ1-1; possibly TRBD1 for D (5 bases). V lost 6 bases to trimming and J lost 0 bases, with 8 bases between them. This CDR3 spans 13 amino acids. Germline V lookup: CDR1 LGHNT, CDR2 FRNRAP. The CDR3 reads CASGRQLNTEAFF. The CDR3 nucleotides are TGTGCTAGTGGAAGACAGTTGAACACTGAAGCTTTCTTT.

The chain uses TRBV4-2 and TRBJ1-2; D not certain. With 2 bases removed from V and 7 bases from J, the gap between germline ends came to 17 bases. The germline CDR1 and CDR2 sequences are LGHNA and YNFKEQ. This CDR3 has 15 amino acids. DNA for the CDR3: TGTGCCAGCAGCCAAAGTACAATTCCTCGTGGTGGCTACACCTTC. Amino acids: CASSQSTIPRGGYTF.

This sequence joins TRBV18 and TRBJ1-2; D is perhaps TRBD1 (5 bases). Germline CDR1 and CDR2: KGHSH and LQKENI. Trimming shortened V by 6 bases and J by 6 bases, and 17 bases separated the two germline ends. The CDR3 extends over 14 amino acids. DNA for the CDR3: TGTGCCAGCTCTTCCCTACCACAGGAAGATGGCTACACCTTC. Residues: CASSSLPQEDGYTF.

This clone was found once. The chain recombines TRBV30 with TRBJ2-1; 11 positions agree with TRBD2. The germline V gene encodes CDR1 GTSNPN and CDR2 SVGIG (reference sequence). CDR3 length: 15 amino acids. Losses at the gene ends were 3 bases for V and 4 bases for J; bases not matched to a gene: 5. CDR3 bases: TGTGCCTGGAGCCCTACTAGCGGGGGATACAATGAGCAGTTCTTC. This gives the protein CAWSPTSGGYNEQFF.

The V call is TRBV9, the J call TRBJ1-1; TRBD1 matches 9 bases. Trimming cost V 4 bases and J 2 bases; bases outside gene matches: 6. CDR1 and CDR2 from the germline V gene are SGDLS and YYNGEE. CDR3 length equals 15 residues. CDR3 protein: CASSPRTGANTEAFF. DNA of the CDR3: TGTGCCAGCAGCCCCCGGACAGGGGCAAACACTGAAGCTTTCTTT.

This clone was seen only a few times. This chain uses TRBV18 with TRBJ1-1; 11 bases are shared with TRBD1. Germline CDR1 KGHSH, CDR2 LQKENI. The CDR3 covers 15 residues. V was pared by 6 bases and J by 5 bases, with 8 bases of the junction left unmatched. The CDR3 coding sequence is TGTGCCAGCTCTCCCGGGACAGGGGGTGTTACTGAAGCTTTCTTT. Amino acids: CASSPGTGGVTEAFF.

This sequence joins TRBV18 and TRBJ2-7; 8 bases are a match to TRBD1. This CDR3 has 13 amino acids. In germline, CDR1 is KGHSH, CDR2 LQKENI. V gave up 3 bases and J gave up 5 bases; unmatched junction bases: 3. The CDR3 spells CASSPDRDHEQYF. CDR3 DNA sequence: TGTGCCAGCTCACCGGACAGGGACCACGAGCAGTACTTC.

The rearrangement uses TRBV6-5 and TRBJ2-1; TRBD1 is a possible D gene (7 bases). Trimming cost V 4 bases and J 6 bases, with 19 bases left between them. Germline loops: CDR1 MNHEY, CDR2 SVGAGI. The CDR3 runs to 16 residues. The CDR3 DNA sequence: TGTGCCAGCAGTTCGCGGGGACAGTTGCCCTTCAATGAGCAGTTCTTC. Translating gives CASSSRGQLPFNEQFF.

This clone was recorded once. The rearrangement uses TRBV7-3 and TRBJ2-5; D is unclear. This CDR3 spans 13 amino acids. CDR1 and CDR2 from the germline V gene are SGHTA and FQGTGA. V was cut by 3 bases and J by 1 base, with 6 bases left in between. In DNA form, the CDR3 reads TGTGCCAGCAGCTTCAACGGCCAAGAGACCCAGTACTTC. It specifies CASSFNGQETQYF. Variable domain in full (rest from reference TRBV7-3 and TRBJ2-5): GAGVSQTPSNKVTEKGKYVELRCDPISGHTALYWYRQSLGQGPEFLIYFQGTGAADDSGLPNDRFFAVRPEGSVSTLKIQRTERGDSAVYLCASSFNGQETQYFGPGTRLLVL.

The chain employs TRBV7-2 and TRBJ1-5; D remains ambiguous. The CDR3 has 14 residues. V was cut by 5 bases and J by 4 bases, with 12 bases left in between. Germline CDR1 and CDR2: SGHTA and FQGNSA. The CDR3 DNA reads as TGTGCCAGCAGCCCAGAGTTCGGGAATCAGCCCCAGCATTTT. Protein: CASSPEFGNQPQHF. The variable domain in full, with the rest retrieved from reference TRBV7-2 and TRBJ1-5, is GAGVSQSPSNKVTEKGKDVELRCDPISGHTALYWYRQSLGQGLEFLIYFQGNSAPDKSGLPSDRFSAERTGGSVSTLTIQRTQQEDSAVYLCASSPEFGNQPQHFGDGTRLSIL.

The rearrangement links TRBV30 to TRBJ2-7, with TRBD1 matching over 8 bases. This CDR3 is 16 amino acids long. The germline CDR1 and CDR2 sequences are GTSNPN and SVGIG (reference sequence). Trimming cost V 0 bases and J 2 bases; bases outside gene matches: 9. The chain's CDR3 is CAWSVNGQGATYEQYF. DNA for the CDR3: TGTGCCTGGAGTGTAAACGGGCAGGGGGCCACCTACGAGCAGTACTTC. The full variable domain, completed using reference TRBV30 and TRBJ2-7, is SQTIHQWPATLVQPVGSPLSLECTVEGTSNPNLYWYRQAAGRGLQLLFYSVGIGQISSEVPQNLSASRPQDRQFILSSKKLLLSDSGFYLCAWSVNGQGATYEQYFGPGTRLTVT.

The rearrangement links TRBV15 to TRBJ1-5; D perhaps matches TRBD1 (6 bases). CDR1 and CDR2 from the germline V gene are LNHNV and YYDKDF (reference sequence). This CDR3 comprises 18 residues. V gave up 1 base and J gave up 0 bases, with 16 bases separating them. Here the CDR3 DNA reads TGTGCCACCAGCAGAGGGATGAGGACAGCTTATAGCAATCAGCCCCAGCATTTT. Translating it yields CATSRGMRTAYSNQPQHF.

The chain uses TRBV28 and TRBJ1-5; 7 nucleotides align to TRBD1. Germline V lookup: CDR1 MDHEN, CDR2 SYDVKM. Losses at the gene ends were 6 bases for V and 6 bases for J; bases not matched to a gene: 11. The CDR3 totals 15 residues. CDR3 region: CASSQVRGLAQPQHF. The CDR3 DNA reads TGTGCCAGCAGCCAGGTGAGGGGGCTGGCTCAGCCCCAGCATTTT.

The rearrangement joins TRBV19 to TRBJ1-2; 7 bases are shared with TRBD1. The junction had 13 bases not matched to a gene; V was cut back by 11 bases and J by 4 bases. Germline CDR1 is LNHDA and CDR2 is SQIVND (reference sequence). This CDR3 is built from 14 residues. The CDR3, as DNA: TGTGCCGGCCGGAGACAGGGTGAGCCCTATGGCTACACCTTC. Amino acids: CAGRRQGEPYGYTF.

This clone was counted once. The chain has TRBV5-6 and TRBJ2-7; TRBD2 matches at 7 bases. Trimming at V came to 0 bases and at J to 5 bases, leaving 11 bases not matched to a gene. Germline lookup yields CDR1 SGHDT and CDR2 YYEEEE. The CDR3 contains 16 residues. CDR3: CASSLALLWEGHEQYF. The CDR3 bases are TGTGCCAGCAGCTTGGCCCTCTTATGGGAGGGGCACGAGCAGTACTTC.

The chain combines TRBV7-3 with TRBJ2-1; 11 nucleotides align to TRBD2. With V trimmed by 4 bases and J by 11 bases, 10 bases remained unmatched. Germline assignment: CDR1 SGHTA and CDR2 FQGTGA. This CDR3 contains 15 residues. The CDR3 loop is CASSSPGLADRQQFF. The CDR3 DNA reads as TGTGCCAGCAGCTCCCCGGGACTAGCGGATAGACAGCAGTTCTTC.

The CDR3 spells CAVSTGSYPYSPLHF. The DNA for the CDR3 is TGTGCCGTTTCGACAGGGAGCTATCCATATTCACCCCTCCACTTT. The V and J genes are TRBV2 and TRBJ1-6, with 7 bases identical to TRBD1. Germline CDR1 reads SNHLY; CDR2 reads FYNNEI. The CDR3 has 15 amino acids. Germline trimming cut 11 bases from V and 8 bases from J; bases unmatched to any gene: 15.

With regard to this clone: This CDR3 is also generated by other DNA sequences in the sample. CDR3 sequence reads: CASSQVGASNQPQHF. In nucleotides, the CDR3 is TGCGCCAGCAGCCAAGTAGGGGCCTCCAATCAGCCCCAGCATTTT. The rearrangement links TRBV4-1 to TRBJ1-5; weak D call: TRBD1 (5 bases). V lost 1 base and J lost 3, with 10 bases in between. The CDR3 has 15 amino acids. Looked up from germline, CDR1 is MGHRA and CDR2 is YSYEKL.

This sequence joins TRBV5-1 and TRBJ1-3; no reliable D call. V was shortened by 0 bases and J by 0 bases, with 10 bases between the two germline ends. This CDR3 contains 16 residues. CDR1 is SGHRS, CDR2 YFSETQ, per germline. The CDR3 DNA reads TGCGCCAGCAGCTTGGACTCCCGACACTCTGGAAACACCATATATTTT. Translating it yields CASSLDSRHSGNTIYF.